This is a list of T cell receptor beta chains from one sample in a study of T cell repertoires in cytomegalovirus infection. TCRdb independently ran MiXCR on the reads; one entry per CDR3 protein. The profile shows 300,000 to 400,000 distinct CDR3 sequences, just under 30% of them singletons. No cognate antigen is known for these TCRs. Sequenced here: cultured PBMCs, sampled from culture after CMV antigen stimulation. These receptor sequences come from a human donor in good health (CMV status not recorded). Some clones in this sample may be carry-over from other donors' samples. The CDR3 runs from the conserved cysteine through the conserved F or W. Fields, in order: clone size, V gene, D gene, J gene, CDR3 protein, CDR3 DNA. D genes are given only for firm matches. Clone size, where shown, is once, few, many, or a class for clones that have expanded.

.	TRBV5-5	.	TRBJ2-2	CASSLRPAPNTGELFF	TGTGCCAGCAGCTTGCGGCCAGCTCCGAACACCGGGGAGCTGTTTTTT
.	TRBV12-3/TRBV12-4	TRBD1	TRBJ1-2	CASSRQGARDGYTF	TGTGCCAGCAGTCGACAGGGGGCTCGGGATGGCTACACCTTC
.	TRBV7-8	.	TRBJ2-3	CASSLRGRTSTDTQYF	TGTGCCAGCAGTCTAAGGGGGAGGACTAGCACAGATACGCAGTATTTT
.	TRBV2	TRBD2	TRBJ2-1	CASKGLAGNYNEQFF	TGTGCCAGCAAGGGACTAGCGGGAAACTACAATGAGCAGTTCTTC
few	TRBV7-9	.	TRBJ1-1	CASSFDGGGYDTEAFF	TGTGCCAGCAGTTTCGATGGGGGGGGGTATGACACTGAAGCTTTCTTT
few	TRBV5-6	TRBD2	TRBJ2-3	CASSSGTSSADTQYF	TGTGCCAGCAGCTCCGGGACTAGCTCCGCAGATACGCAGTATTTT
few	TRBV19	TRBD1	TRBJ1-5	CASSDRGDQPQHF	TGTGCCAGTTCAGACAGGGGTGATCAGCCCCAGCATTTT
few	TRBV28	.	TRBJ1-1	CASSFGGDDLNTEAFF	TGTGCCAGCAGTTTCGGGGGGGACGATTTGAACACTGAAGCTTTCTTT
many	TRBV7-8	TRBD2	TRBJ2-1	CASSLFTSGVGYGQFF	TGTGCCAGCAGCTTATTTACTAGCGGGGTGGGCTATGGGCAGTTCTTC
.	TRBV28	.	TRBJ2-7	CATRGDMWGASYEQYF	TGTGCCACCCGTGGAGACATGTGGGGCGCCTCCTACGAGCAGTACTTC
.	TRBV2	.	TRBJ2-2	CASSLLGLTNTGELFF	TGTGCCAGCAGCCTATTAGGGCTGACGAACACCGGGGAGCTGTTTTTT
.	TRBV27	.	TRBJ1-2	CASSFSGYYCYTF	TGTGCCAGCAGTTTTTCGGGGTACTATTGCTACACCTTC
once	TRBV5-1	.	TRBJ2-3	CASSSKGAITDTQYF	TGCGCCAGCAGCTCTAAAGGGGCGATCACAGATACGCAGTATTTT
.	TRBV28	TRBD2	TRBJ2-1	CASSWGGVNEQFF	TGTGCCAGCAGTTGGGGGGGAGTAAATGAGCAGTTCTTC
many	TRBV6-1	TRBD1	TRBJ1-6	CASSGQGAESPLHF	TGTGCCAGCAGTGGACAGGGGGCAGAGTCACCCCTCCACTTT
.	TRBV7-9	.	TRBJ1-2	CASSLETLDGYTF	TGTGCCAGCAGCTTAGAGACATTGGATGGCTACACCTTC
few	TRBV19	.	TRBJ2-7	CASSHVQGSYEQYF	TGTGCCAGTAGTCACGTCCAGGGTTCCTACGAGCAGTACTTC
few	TRBV7-3	.	TRBJ2-3	CASSLYSETDTQYF	TGTGCCAGCAGCTTATACAGCGAAACAGATACGCAGTATTTT
.	TRBV10-3	TRBD1	TRBJ1-1	CAIRDRGNTEAFF	TGTGCCATCAGAGACAGGGGGAACACTGAAGCTTTCTTT
.	TRBV6-1	.	TRBJ2-7	CASGPDGYEQYF	TGTGCCAGCGGCCCGGACGGTTACGAGCAGTACTTC